This TCR beta chain stems from a study of PD-1 blockade in classical Hodgkin lymphoma. General study findings and limits: Complete responders matched newly diagnosed patients in baseline diversity.

Notes on this clone: Its antigen remains unidentified.

No patient escaped relapse after autologous stem cell transplantation, and brentuximab vedotin exposure varied. Germline assignment: CDR1 MNHNS and CDR2 SASEGT. With 3 bases removed from V and 1 base from J, the gap between germline ends came to 4 bases. This CDR3 is 12 amino acids long. Measured with immunoSEQ multiplex PCR; TCRdb has only the in-frame clones, and not every one. Of over 80,000 clones in the sample, 92% were seen once. This material consisted of peripheral blood mononuclear cells (PBMCs), taken at baseline. The chain links TRBV6-1 to TRBJ2-7, with D hard to call. The source is a human donor with classical Hodgkin lymphoma. The CDR3 loop is CASSDGSYEQYF. CDR3 sequence (DNA): TGTGCCAGCAGTGACGGATCCTACGAGCAGTACTTC.